This T cell receptor (beta chain) appears in the sequencing data of a study of neurological immune-mediated disorders. Study outcomes and limitations: Phylogenetic grouping placed 18 of 34 multiple sclerosis patients' repertoires in one related-CDR3 cluster, a possible signature.

This clonotype was recorded at least ten times. Its target is unknown. As for the cDNA, it was generated by 5'RACE with 10-nucleotide random UMIs. TCRdb reprocessed the 5' RACE reads with MiXCR, giving one entry per CDR3 protein. The sample includes under 75,000 distinct CDR3 sequences, 3% to 4% of them seen just once. The CDR3 totals 15 residues. The V gene lost 1 base and the J gene lost 4 bases, with 11 bases spanning the gap. Unsorted libraries were generated from 2 million PBMCs held at -80 degrees C. V usage is TRBV12-3 or TRBV12-4 and J usage is TRBJ1-5, with D perhaps matching TRBD1 (6 bases). This TCR was recovered from a woman in her fifties or sixties with multiple sclerosis. Sequencing used PBMCs. The CDR3 spells CASSLVGGGNQPQHF. Here the CDR3 DNA reads TGTGCCAGCAGTTTAGTAGGGGGAGGGAATCAGCCCCAGCATTTT.